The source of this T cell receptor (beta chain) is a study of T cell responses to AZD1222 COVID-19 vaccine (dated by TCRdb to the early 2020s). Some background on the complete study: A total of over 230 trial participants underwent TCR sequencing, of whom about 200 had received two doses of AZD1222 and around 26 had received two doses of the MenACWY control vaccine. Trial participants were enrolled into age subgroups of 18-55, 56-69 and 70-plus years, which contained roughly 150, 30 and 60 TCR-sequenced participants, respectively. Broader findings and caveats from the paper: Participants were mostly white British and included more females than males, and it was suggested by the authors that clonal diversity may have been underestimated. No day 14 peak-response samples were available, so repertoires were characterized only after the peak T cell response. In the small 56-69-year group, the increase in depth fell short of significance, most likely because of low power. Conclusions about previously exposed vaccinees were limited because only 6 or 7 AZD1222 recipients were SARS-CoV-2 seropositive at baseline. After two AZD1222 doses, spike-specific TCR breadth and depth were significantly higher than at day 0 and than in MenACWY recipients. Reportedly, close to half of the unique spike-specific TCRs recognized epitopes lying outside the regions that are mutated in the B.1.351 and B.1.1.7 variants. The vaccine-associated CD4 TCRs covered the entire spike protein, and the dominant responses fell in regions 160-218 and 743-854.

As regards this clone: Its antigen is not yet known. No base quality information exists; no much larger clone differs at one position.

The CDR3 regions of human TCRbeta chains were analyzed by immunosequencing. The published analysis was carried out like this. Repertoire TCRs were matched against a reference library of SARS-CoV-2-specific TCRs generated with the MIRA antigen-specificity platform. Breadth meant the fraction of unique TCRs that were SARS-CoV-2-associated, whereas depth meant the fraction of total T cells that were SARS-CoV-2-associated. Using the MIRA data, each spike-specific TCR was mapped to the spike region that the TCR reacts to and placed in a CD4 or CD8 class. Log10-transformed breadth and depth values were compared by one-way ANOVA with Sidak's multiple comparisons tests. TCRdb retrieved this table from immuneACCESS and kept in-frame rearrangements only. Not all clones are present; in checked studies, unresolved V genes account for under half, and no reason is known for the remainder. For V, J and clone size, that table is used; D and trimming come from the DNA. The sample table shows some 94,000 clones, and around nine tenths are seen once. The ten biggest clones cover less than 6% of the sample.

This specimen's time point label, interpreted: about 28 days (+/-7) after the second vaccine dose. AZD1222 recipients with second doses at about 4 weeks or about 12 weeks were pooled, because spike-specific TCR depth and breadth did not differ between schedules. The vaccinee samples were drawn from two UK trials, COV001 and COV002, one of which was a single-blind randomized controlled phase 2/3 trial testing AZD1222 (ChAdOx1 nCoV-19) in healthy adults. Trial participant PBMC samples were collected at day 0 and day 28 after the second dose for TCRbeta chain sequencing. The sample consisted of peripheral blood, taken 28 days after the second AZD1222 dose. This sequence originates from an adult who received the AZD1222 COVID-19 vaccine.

The DNA sequence reads TGTGCCTGGAGTTTGGGGAAGGTTTCTAGCCAAGAGAATTCCCGGCGGTACTTC. It codes for CAWSLGKVSSQENSRRYF. The V and J segments used are TRBV30 and TRBJ2-7, with a tentative D gene TRBD2 over 5 matching bases. Spanning cysteine to phenylalanine, the CDR3 consists of 18 amino acids. Only the CDR3 region is kept as DNA, spanning 54 bases read in frame from base 1. The junction shows trimming of 2 bases on V and 12 bases on J, plus 35 bases between the germline ends. CDR1 and CDR2 are read off the germline V gene (reference sequence) as GTSNPN and SVGIG.